This entry lists 14 T cell receptor beta chains sequenced from one sample in a study of T cell responses to AZD1222 COVID-19 vaccine. TCRdb's table, derived via immunoSEQ multiplex PCR, lists solely in-frame clones and lacks some. The sample holds more than 80,000 clones; 80% to 90% are singletons and the top ten take over 10%. The sample here was peripheral blood, taken 28 days after the second AZD1222 dose. These TCRs come from an adult who received the AZD1222 COVID-19 vaccine.

J is TRBJ1-4 and V is TRBV6-2 or TRBV6-3; 7 bases align to TRBD1. With V trimmed by 5 bases and J by 11 bases, 14 bases remained unmatched. CDR1 and CDR2 from the germline V gene are MNHEY and SVGEGT. The CDR3 is made up of 15 amino acids. The CDR3 sequence is CASSRPGTDLWKLFF. In DNA, the CDR3 is TGTGCCAGCAGTCGTCCGGGGACAGACCTTTGGAAACTGTTTTTT.

The V call is TRBV24-1, the J call TRBJ2-3; D remains ambiguous. Germline V gives CDR1 KGHDR, CDR2 SFDVKD. With 0 bases removed from V and 1 base from J, the gap between germline ends came to 13 bases. The CDR3 sequence is 17 residues long. The CDR3 sequence: CATSDLPTLDGTDTQYF. CDR3 bases: TGTGCCACCAGTGATTTGCCCACCCTCGATGGCACAGATACGCAGTATTTT.

This clone was counted only a few times. The chain recombines TRBV5-1 with TRBJ2-1; 8 bases fit TRBD2. CDR3 size: 15 residues. Germline V lookup: CDR1 SGHRS, CDR2 YFSETQ. J lost 8 bases, V lost 4 bases, and 11 bases had no gene match. CDR3 DNA: TGCGCCAGCAGCGCCTTAGCGGGGCTAAAGGATGAGCAGTTCTTC. Translated, it gives CASSALAGLKDEQFF.

This chain connects TRBV6-5 to TRBJ1-5, with D perhaps TRBD1 (5 bases). The CDR3 spans 14 residues. V was clipped by 5 bases and J by 6 bases, with 14 bases between them. Germline CDR1 is MNHEY and CDR2 is SVGAGI. CDR3 protein: CASSRGGNGQPQHF. The CDR3 DNA sequence: TGTGCCAGCAGTCGGGGGGGGAATGGTCAGCCCCAGCATTTT.

The rearrangement uses TRBV11-3 and TRBJ2-3; a possible D gene is TRBD1 (6 bases). Germline CDR1 SGHNT, CDR2 YENEEA. CDR3 size: 17 residues. Trimming stripped 0 bases from V and 4 bases from J, with 17 bases between. CDR3 in DNA: TGTGCCAGCAGCTTAGATAGCAGGGGTCGCCGCGCAGATACGCAGTATTTT. It encodes CASSLDSRGRRADTQYF.

The V and J genes are TRBV4-3 and TRBJ2-3; TRBD2 matches at 11 bases. The CDR3 consists of 15 residues. Germline CDR1 is LGHNA and CDR2 is YSLEER. The V and J ends lost 3 bases and 6 bases, in that order; junction bases with no gene match: 5. The CDR3 DNA follows: TGCGCCAGCAGCCAGGAGACTAGCGGGGTGGATACGCAGTATTTT. Translated, it gives CASSQETSGVDTQYF.

The chain joins TRBV3-1 (or the pseudogene TRBV3-2) to TRBJ1-4, with D possibly matching TRBD1 (5 bases). Looked up from germline, CDR1 is LGHDT and CDR2 is YNNKEL (reference sequence). Between the trimmed V and J ends, which lost 2 bases and 4 bases, there was a span of 8 bases. This CDR3 has 14 amino acids. CDR3 protein: CASSQQGLNEKLFF. The CDR3 DNA reads TGTGCCAGCAGCCAACAGGGTCTTAATGAAAAACTGTTTTTT.

This sequence joins TRBV30 and TRBJ1-1; D remains unclear. The CDR3 spans 13 residues. The germline CDR1 and CDR2 sequences are GTSNPN and SVGIG (reference sequence). Trimming cost V 4 bases and J 3 bases, with 12 bases left between them. The CDR3 nucleotides read TGTGCCTGGACACAACAGCGGGACACTGAAGCTTTCTTT. Its translation is CAWTQQRDTEAFF.

The chain couples TRBV10-3 to TRBJ2-1; 13 nucleotides agree with TRBD2. This CDR3 is 17 amino acids long. Germline loops: CDR1 ENHRY, CDR2 SYGVKD. Unmatched junction bases numbered 5, after V lost 0 bases and J lost 6 bases. CDR3 bases: TGTGCCATCAGTGAGTCGAGACTAGCGGGGGGAATCAATGAGCAGTTCTTC. It encodes CAISESRLAGGINEQFF.

The rearrangement links TRBV6-1 to TRBJ1-1; D remains ambiguous. Germline CDR1 reads MNHNS; CDR2 reads SASEGT. V was clipped by 0 bases and J by 11 bases, with 19 bases between them. This CDR3 is 15 amino acids long. The CDR3 nucleotides read TGTGCCAGCAGTGAAGCGCTTGGCAGGCCGGTGGGGGCTTTCTTT. It specifies CASSEALGRPVGAFF.

The rearrangement uses TRBV2 and TRBJ2-2, with D unresolved. CDR1 is SNHLY and CDR2 is FYNNEI in the germline V gene. The CDR3 sequence is 11 residues long. With 5 bases removed from V and 4 bases from J, the gap between germline ends came to 2 bases. The DNA for the CDR3 is TGTGCCAGCAGTTTCACCGGGGAGCTGTTTTTT. Translation gives CASSFTGELFF.

CDR3 sequence reads: CASSSGGAPRPDTGELFF. CDR3 in DNA: TGTGCCAGCAGCAGCGGGGGGGCCCCCCGACCAGACACCGGGGAGCTGTTTTTT. V is TRBV25-1 and J is TRBJ2-2, with TRBD2 matching over 10 bases. Trimming at V came to 6 bases and at J to 3 bases, leaving 13 bases not matched to a gene. The CDR3 totals 18 residues. Germline V CDR1 and CDR2: MGHDK, SYGVNS.

The chain couples TRBV10-3 to TRBJ1-3; D is unclear. CDR1 and CDR2 from the germline V gene are ENHRY and SYGVKD. The CDR3 length is 12 residues. V was pared by 10 bases and J by 0 bases, with 7 bases between. CDR3 in amino acids: CASQNSGNTIYF. CDR3 coding DNA: TGTGCCAGTCAAAACTCTGGAAACACCATATATTTT.

This chain joins TRBV4-1 and TRBJ1-5, with 7 bases matching TRBD1. V trimming: 0 bases; J trimming: 0 bases; junction bases outside the gene matches: 8. The CDR3 is made up of 18 amino acids. CDR1 is MGHRA, CDR2 YSYEKL, per germline. The CDR3 DNA reads as TGCGCCAGCAGCCAAGACAGGGGGGAGACCTATAGCAATCAGCCCCAGCATTTT. Translation: CASSQDRGETYSNQPQHF.